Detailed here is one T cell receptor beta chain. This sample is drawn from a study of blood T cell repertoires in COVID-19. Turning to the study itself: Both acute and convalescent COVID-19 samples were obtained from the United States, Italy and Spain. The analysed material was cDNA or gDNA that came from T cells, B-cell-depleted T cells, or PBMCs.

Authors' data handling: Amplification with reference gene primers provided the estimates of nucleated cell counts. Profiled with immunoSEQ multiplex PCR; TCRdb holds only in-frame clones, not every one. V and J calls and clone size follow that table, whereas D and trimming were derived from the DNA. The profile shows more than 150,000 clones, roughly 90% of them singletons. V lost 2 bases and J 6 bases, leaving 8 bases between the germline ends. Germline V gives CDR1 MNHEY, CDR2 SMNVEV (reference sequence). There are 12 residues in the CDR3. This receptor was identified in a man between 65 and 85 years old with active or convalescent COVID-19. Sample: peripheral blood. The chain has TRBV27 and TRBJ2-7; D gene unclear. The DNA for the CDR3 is TGTGCCAGCAGTTTACCTACGGGCGAGCAGTACTTC. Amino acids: CASSLPTGEQYF.